This T cell receptor (beta chain) derives from a study of blood T cell repertoires in COVID-19. Overall study context: PBMCs, B-cell-depleted T cells, or T cells were the source of the cDNA or gDNA that made up the material.

Germline V gene sequence: CDR1 SQVTM, CDR2 ANQGSEA. The CDR3 is made up of 15 amino acids. After removal of 3 bases from V and 8 bases from J, the junction contained 8 bases not matched to a gene. Original methodology: Nucleated cell counts were estimated from reference gene primer amplification. The data were produced by immunoSEQ multiplex PCR, yet TCRdb's version contains in-frame clones alone and is incomplete. D and trimming were read from the DNA, whereas the V and J calls and clone size are those reported in that table. The data contain 30,000 to 40,000 clones, more than 80% of them seen just once; the ten biggest clones take up about 0.9%.

The genes are TRBV29-1 and TRBJ2-1; the match to TRBD1 covers 12 bases. The material sequenced was peripheral blood. The sequence was obtained from a male donor with active COVID-19. In DNA, the CDR3 is TGCAGCGTTGACCGTCAGGGACAGGGGGCCTATGAGCAGTTCTTC. Protein product: CSVDRQGQGAYEQFF.